The 28 T cell receptor beta chains listed next were all sequenced from one sample in a study of blood T cell repertoires in COVID-19. Libraries were prepared by immunoSEQ multiplex PCR; TCRdb keeps only in-frame clonotypes and omits some of them. Here the sample spans roughly 200,000 clones, about four fifths being singletons. Sequences were obtained from peripheral blood. The source is a woman aged 35 to 49 with COVID-19, enrolled during active disease.

The rearrangement links TRBV29-1 to TRBJ2-1; D gene unclear. There are 10 residues in the CDR3. The V and J ends lost 8 bases and 5 bases respectively, with 7 bases between them. Germline assignment: CDR1 SQVTM and CDR2 ANQGSEA. In nucleotides, the CDR3 is TGCAGCACTTTCCACAATGAGCAGTTCTTC. Amino acids: CSTFHNEQFF.

The chain recombines TRBV19 with TRBJ2-3; the D gene is possibly TRBD2 (5 bases). V shed 3 bases and J shed 0 bases, with 13 bases lying between them. The CDR3 spans 16 residues. Germline V gene lookup returns CDR1 LNHDA and CDR2 SQIVND (reference sequence). The CDR3, as DNA: TGTGCCAGTAGTATCGGACTCCAGATTAGCACAGATACGCAGTATTTT. Protein: CASSIGLQISTDTQYF.

V is TRBV25-1 and J is TRBJ2-7; 11 nucleotides agree with TRBD2. CDR1 is MGHDK and CDR2 is SYGVNS in the germline V gene. The CDR3 runs to 13 residues. With V trimmed by 6 bases and J by 3 bases, 1 base remained unmatched. The CDR3 DNA is TGTGCCAGCAGCCTAGCGGGAGGCTACGAGCAGTACTTC. Protein sequence: CASSLAGGYEQYF.

This chain uses TRBV28 with TRBJ1-1, with 9 nucleotides matching TRBD1. The CDR3 sequence is 14 residues long. Germline lookup yields CDR1 MDHEN and CDR2 SYDVKM. Germline trimming cut 8 bases from V and 1 base from J; bases unmatched to any gene: 5. The CDR3 nucleotides are TGTGCCAGCGTTGGACAGGGGCAGAACACTGAAGCTTTCTTT. This encodes CASVGQGQNTEAFF.

The CDR3 sequence: CASSRPPGETQYF. The DNA of the CDR3 is TGTGCCAGCTCGAGGCCACCAGGGGAGACCCAGTACTTC. V and J are TRBV28 and TRBJ2-5, with D perhaps matching TRBD1 (5 bases). Between the trimmed V and J ends, which lost 8 bases and 5 bases, there was a span of 15 bases. This CDR3 contains 13 residues. Germline CDR1 MDHEN, CDR2 SYDVKM.

This clone has a single count. In DNA, the CDR3 is TGTGCCAGTAGTACACAGGGGGCGCGGAACACTGAAGCTTTCTTT. Translating gives CASSTQGARNTEAFF. The chain has TRBV19 and TRBJ1-1, with 9 bases that match TRBD1. Per the germline V gene, CDR1 is LNHDA and CDR2 is SQIVND (reference sequence). This CDR3 is built from 15 residues. J was trimmed by 1 base and V by 4 bases; bases with no gene match: 4.

The chain recombines TRBV12-5 with TRBJ2-2, with 9 bases lining up with TRBD1. The junction had 3 bases not matched to a gene; V was cut back by 1 base and J by 6 bases. The CDR3 has 15 residues. Per germline, CDR1 LGHNT and CDR2 FRNRAP. The CDR3 bases are TGTGCTAGTGGTTTGGGGGACAGGGTGGCCGGGGAGCTGTTTTTT. Its translation: CASGLGDRVAGELFF.

This clone occurred a few times. The rearrangement links TRBV10-3 to TRBJ1-2; TRBD1 aligns across 8 bases. Trimming took 0 bases from V and 4 from J; bases not matched to a gene: 13. CDR1 ENHRY and CDR2 SYGVKD come from the germline V gene. There are 18 residues in the CDR3. DNA for the CDR3: TGTGCCATCAGTGAGTCCCCTGGGTTGACCGACAGGGGCTATGGCTACACCTTC. Residues: CAISESPGLTDRGYGYTF.

This chain connects TRBV27 to TRBJ1-6; perhaps TRBD1 as D (5 bases). Trimming took off 2 bases at V and 7 bases at J, with 12 bases between the two ends. CDR1 and CDR2 from the germline V gene are MNHEY and SMNVEV (reference sequence). The CDR3 contains 15 residues. CDR3 bases: TGTGCCAGCAGTTTAGAATCCGGGGGAAATTCACCCCTCCACTTT. This codes for CASSLESGGNSPLHF.

The rearrangement joins TRBV5-1 to TRBJ2-1; the D is unclear. The V end was cut by 0 bases, the J end by 3 bases, with 7 bases between. The CDR3 consists of 14 residues. Looked up from germline, CDR1 is SGHRS and CDR2 is YFSETQ. The CDR3 sequence is CASSLGADYNEQFF. DNA of the CDR3: TGCGCCAGCAGCTTGGGGGCAGACTACAATGAGCAGTTCTTC.

The chain has TRBV6-1 and TRBJ1-3, with 8 nucleotides matching TRBD1. Per the germline V gene, CDR1 is MNHNS and CDR2 is SASEGT. Losses at the gene ends were 4 bases for V and 2 bases for J; bases not matched to a gene: 7. This CDR3 has 16 amino acids. CDR3 sequence: CASSVGQGATGNTIYF. DNA for the CDR3: TGTGCCAGCAGTGTAGGGCAGGGGGCTACTGGAAACACCATATATTTT.

This chain links TRBV19 with TRBJ1-5; the D is unclear. The V end was cut by 10 bases, the J end by 0 bases, with 16 bases between. CDR1 is LNHDA and CDR2 is SQIVND in the germline V gene (reference sequence). This CDR3 is built from 15 residues. CDR3 protein: CATSTRRSSNQPQHF. The CDR3 nucleotides are TGTGCCACCTCAACCCGGCGGTCTAGCAATCAGCCCCAGCATTTT.

The J gene is TRBJ2-1, the V gene TRBV5-1; 7 positions agree with TRBD1. CDR1 and CDR2 (germline): SGHRS, YFSETQ. The CDR3 loop spans 16 amino acids. Trimming cost V 0 bases and J 4 bases; bases outside gene matches: 7. The CDR3 DNA is TGCGCCAGCAGCTTGGCCAAGGGGGCGCGGTACAATGAGCAGTTCTTC. It yields the protein CASSLAKGARYNEQFF.

CDR3 bases: TGTGCCTCGTCTAATAGGGGGAGCCCGAACACTGAAGCTTTCTTT. Translating gives CASSNRGSPNTEAFF. This chain uses TRBV30 with TRBJ1-1; maybe TRBD1 (6 bases). Per germline, CDR1 GTSNPN and CDR2 SVGIG (reference sequence). Between the trimmed V and J ends, which lost 7 bases and 1 base, there was a span of 19 bases. The CDR3 runs to 15 residues.

V usage is TRBV4-1 and J usage is TRBJ2-7; D is possibly TRBD1 (5 bases). The CDR3 length is 14 residues. Trimming left V 3 bases short and J 4 bases short, with 13 bases between. CDR1 is MGHRA and CDR2 is YSYEKL in the germline V gene. The CDR3 DNA reads as TGCGCCAGCAGCCACGAAGTGGCAGGGTACGAGCAGTACTTC. The encoded protein is CASSHEVAGYEQYF.

V usage is TRBV7-2 and J usage is TRBJ1-2, with D uncertain. With 1 base removed from V and 5 bases from J, the gap between germline ends came to 11 bases. The V gene's germline CDR1 is SGHTA and CDR2 FQGNSA. This CDR3 is built from 14 residues. The CDR3 nucleotides are TGTGCCAGCAGCTTAGTCGAAGCCCTTTATGGCTACACCTTC. Its protein product is CASSLVEALYGYTF.

This clone has just a few counts. V gene TRBV18 combines with J gene TRBJ2-3; weak D call: TRBD1 (6 bases). Looked up from germline, CDR1 is KGHSH and CDR2 is LQKENI. The V end lost 0 bases, the J end lost 4 bases, and 11 bases lay between the germline ends. CDR3 length equals 15 residues. This chain's CDR3 is CASSPPIQGSDTQYF. The CDR3 nucleotides read TGTGCCAGCTCACCACCGATCCAGGGGTCAGATACGCAGTATTTT.

The chain joins TRBV6-2 or TRBV6-3 to TRBJ2-7; D perhaps matches TRBD1 (5 bases). The CDR3 has 12 amino acids. Germline V gene sequence: CDR1 MNHEY, CDR2 SVGEGT. Deletions cut 6 bases from V and 9 bases from J, with 15 bases between. DNA for the CDR3: TGTGCCAGCAGCTCCGACTGGACACGGCAGTACTTC. Amino acids: CASSSDWTRQYF.

V is TRBV9 and J is TRBJ2-7, with D possibly matching TRBD1 (5 bases). Trimming left V 0 bases short and J 6 bases short, with 10 bases between. Germline values: CDR1 SGDLS, CDR2 YYNGEE. This CDR3 region has 13 residues. CDR3 sequence (DNA): TGTGCCAGCAGCGTAGGCCAAACAGGCGAGCAGTACTTC. Translation gives CASSVGQTGEQYF.

V and J are TRBV19 and TRBJ2-3; 9 bases align to TRBD1. Germline CDR1 is LNHDA and CDR2 is SQIVND (reference sequence). V trimming: 6 bases; J trimming: 2 bases; junction bases outside the gene matches: 6. The CDR3 contains 15 residues. The CDR3 DNA follows: TGTGCCAGTAGCCTAACAGGGGGCGTCACAGATACGCAGTATTTT. It specifies CASSLTGGVTDTQYF.

The rearrangement links TRBV7-6 to TRBJ1-1; 7 nucleotides agree with TRBD1. V was pared by 5 bases and J by 0 bases, with 3 bases of the junction left unmatched. CDR3 length: 14 amino acids. Germline values: CDR1 SGHVS, CDR2 FNYEAQ. CDR3 nucleotides: TGTGCCAGCAGCCTGGGACAGATGAACACTGAAGCTTTCTTT. It codes for CASSLGQMNTEAFF. The whole variable domain, remainder taken from reference TRBV7-6 and TRBJ1-1, is GAGVSQSPRYKVTKRGQDVALRCDPISGHVSLYWYRQALGQGPEFLTYFNYEAQQDKSGLPNDRFSAERPEGSISTLTIQRTEQRDSAMYRCASSLGQMNTEAFFGQGTRLTVV.

The chain carries TRBV5-6 and TRBJ1-4; maybe TRBD1 (5 bases). Germline V lookup: CDR1 SGHDT, CDR2 YYEEEE. V was cut by 6 bases and J by 8 bases, with 17 bases left in between. The CDR3 runs 14 residues. The CDR3 sequence: CASNKGLEGEKLFF. The CDR3 nucleotides read TGTGCCAGCAACAAGGGGCTTGAAGGGGAAAAACTGTTTTTT.

V usage is TRBV6-5 and J usage is TRBJ1-4; 8 nucleotides agree with TRBD1. This CDR3 comprises 14 residues. Trimming at V came to 4 bases and at J to 7 bases, leaving 5 bases not matched to a gene. Germline CDR1 and CDR2: MNHEY and SVGAGI. CDR3 DNA: TGTGCCAGCAGTTTGGGACAGGTCCCTGAAAAACTGTTTTTT. Its protein is CASSLGQVPEKLFF.

This chain uses TRBV11-2 with TRBJ2-1, with TRBD2 matching 7 bases. Germline V gives CDR1 SGHAT, CDR2 FQNNGV. This CDR3 region has 16 residues. V trimming: 5 bases; J trimming: 9 bases; junction bases outside the gene matches: 16. CDR3 nucleotide sequence: TGTGCCAGCAGCAACCAGCGGGGACTCTCTGCTGTTGAGCAGTTCTTC. This sequence encodes CASSNQRGLSAVEQFF.

The table lists this clone with a count of one. The J gene is TRBJ2-5, the V gene TRBV7-6; tentatively, D is TRBD2 (6 bases). CDR1 is SGHVS and CDR2 is FNYEAQ in the germline V gene. This CDR3 spans 17 amino acids. V was shortened by 1 base and J by 4 bases, with 19 bases between the two germline ends. The CDR3 region is CASSLEVVLAEGETQYF. The CDR3 DNA is TGTGCCAGCAGCTTAGAGGTTGTGCTTGCGGAGGGAGAGACCCAGTACTTC.

The genes are TRBV7-9 and TRBJ2-7, with 9 bases identical to TRBD1. The CDR3 consists of 13 residues. CDR1 and CDR2 (germline): SEHNR, FQNEAQ (reference sequence). The V gene end was trimmed by 2 bases and the J gene end by 7 bases; junction bases not matched to a gene: 3. DNA of the CDR3: TGTGCCAGCAGCTTAACAGGGGGCGGAGAGCAGTACGTC. This encodes CASSLTGGGEQYV.

In DNA form, the CDR3 reads TGTGCCAGCAGCCTTGGCGACAAATCTAGCACAGATACGCAGTATTTT. It specifies CASSLGDKSSTDTQYF. The V call is TRBV11-2, the J call TRBJ2-3; D unresolved. With 5 bases removed from V and 0 bases from J, the gap between germline ends came to 15 bases. The CDR3 extends over 16 amino acids. Germline lookup yields CDR1 SGHAT and CDR2 FQNNGV. The whole variable domain, filled in from reference TRBV11-2 and TRBJ2-3, reads EAGVAQSPRYKIIEKRQSVAFWCNPISGHATLYWYQQILGQGPKLLIQFQNNGVVDDSQLPKDRFSAERLKGVDSTLKIQPAKLEDSAVYLCASSLGDKSSTDTQYFGPGTRLTVL.

V is TRBV29-1 and J is TRBJ1-1; TRBD1 is a possible D gene (5 bases). With 3 bases removed from V and 8 bases from J, the gap between germline ends came to 16 bases. CDR1 is SQVTM and CDR2 is ANQGSEA in the germline V gene. The CDR3 has 13 residues. The CDR3 DNA reads as TGCAGCGTTGACGCGGGGGGAGCTGGGGAAGCTTTCTTT. Protein: CSVDAGGAGEAFF.